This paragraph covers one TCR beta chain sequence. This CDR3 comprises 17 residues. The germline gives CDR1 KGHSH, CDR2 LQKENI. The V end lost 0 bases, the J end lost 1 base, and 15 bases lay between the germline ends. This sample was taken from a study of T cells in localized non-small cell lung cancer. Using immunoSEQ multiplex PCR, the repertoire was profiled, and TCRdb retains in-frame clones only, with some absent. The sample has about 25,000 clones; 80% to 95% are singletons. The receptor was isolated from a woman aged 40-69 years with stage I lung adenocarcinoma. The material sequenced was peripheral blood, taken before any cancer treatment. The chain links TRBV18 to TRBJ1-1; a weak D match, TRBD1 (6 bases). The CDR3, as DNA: TGTGCCAGCTCACCACCCCCAGGCCGGACAGCGAACACTGAAGCTTTCTTT. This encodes CASSPPPGRTANTEAFF.